This T cell receptor beta chain was profiled in a study of blood T cell repertoires in COVID-19. About the research overall: Both acute and convalescent COVID-19 samples were obtained from the United States, Italy and Spain. In each case, the material was cDNA or gDNA derived from T cells, B-cell-depleted T cells, or PBMCs.

Per the study methods: Researchers report that nucleated cell counts were estimated from reference gene primer amplification. TCRdb keeps only in-frame clones here, not all; method: immunoSEQ multiplex PCR. V, J and clone size are those of that table, while D and trimming were read from the DNA. Counted here are about 66,000 clones, 90% to 95% occurring once; the ten biggest clones make up 6% to 9.5%. Looked up from germline, CDR1 is MDHEN and CDR2 is SYDVKM. This CDR3 has 15 residues. V was cut by 2 bases and J by 1 base, with 9 bases left in between. The chain links TRBV28 to TRBJ1-5; D possibly corresponds to TRBD1 (5 bases). Sample: peripheral blood. This TCR derives from a human donor in a cohort sampled during active COVID-19. As DNA, the CDR3 is TGTGCCAGCAGTTTAGCAGGGAAAAGCAATCAGCCCCAGCATTTT. Translating it yields CASSLAGKSNQPQHF.